The T cell receptor (beta chain) described here comes from a study of beta chain features in type 1 diabetes. Overall study findings and caveats: Shortening of TCRB CDR3s, moderate but significant, appeared in all four CD4+ subsets of Type 1 diabetes patients.

This clone was recorded a few times. Its antigen is still unknown. V lost 4 bases to trimming and J lost 4 bases; unmatched junction nucleotides: 7. The CDR3 is made up of 15 amino acids. Germline CDR1 MGHDK, CDR2 SYGVNS. Reverse transcribing all isolated RNA meant expressed TCRB transcripts were sequenced. Repertoires were generated with immunoSEQ multiplex PCR, while TCRdb's copy carries only in-frame clones and drops some. The repertoire holds 140,000 to 150,000 clones, about 13% seen once, with 1.3% in the top ten. The receptor's source is a man aged 18-30 years with type 1 diabetes. The sequenced sample consisted of central memory CD4+ T cells from blood. J is TRBJ2-3 and V is TRBV25-1; TRBD2 agrees at 8 bases. The CDR3 reads CASSVPGGQSDTQYF. The CDR3 region has the DNA TGTGCCAGCAGTGTCCCGGGGGGGCAGTCAGATACGCAGTATTTT. The complete variable domain, with remaining parts taken from reference TRBV25-1 and TRBJ2-3, reads EADIYQTPRYLVIGTGKKITLECSQTMGHDKMYWYQQDPGMELHLIHYSYGVNSTEKGDLSSESTVSRIRTEHFPLTLESARPSHTSQYLCASSVPGGQSDTQYFGPGTRLTVL.